The clone carrying this T cell receptor (beta chain) was seen at least ten times. Its target is not known. These data belong to a study of T cell repertoires in cytomegalovirus infection. Overall study: Both a matching HLA type and CMV infection were indicated by public TCR beta signatures. Study-wide findings and caveats: Cumulative public TCR beta family frequency identified carriers of CMV plus the relevant HLA. CMV-specific HLA-C-restricted TCR beta clonotypes dominated the ex vivo response.

TCRdb reanalysed the reads using MiXCR and keeps one entry per CDR3 protein. The sample has about 700,000 distinct CDR3 sequences; about 33% are singletons. The starting material was cultured PBMCs, obtained from culture after CMV antigen stimulation. The TCR sequence derives from a human donor in good health (CMV status not recorded). Some clones in this sample may be carry-over from other donors' samples.

The DNA of the CDR3 is TGTGCCAGCAGGCCTAGCTACGGGGACGAGCAGTACTTC. It yields the protein CASRPSYGDEQYF. The chain has TRBV7-9 and TRBJ2-7; the D gene is possibly TRBD2 (5 bases). Trimming left V 6 bases short and J 5 bases short, with 14 bases between. CDR1 SEHNR and CDR2 FQNEAQ come from the germline V gene (reference sequence). The CDR3 loop spans 13 amino acids.